Listed here are 14 T cell receptor beta chains from one sample, sequenced in a study of CD8+ T cells in alopecia areata (dated by TCRdb to about 2018). Read against the paper, the sample's time point label means: about 25 weeks on oral tofacitinib. What this sample's treatment or condition label stands for: oral pan-JAK inhibitor, 5-10 mg twice daily. The receptor library was made with the immunoSEQ multiplex PCR assay. For TCR sequencing, RNA was extracted from every sample and reverse transcribed into cDNA to serve as template. TCRdb provides this immuneACCESS table in a form limited to in-frame rearrangements. Some clones are lacking; in checked studies, under half of them reflect an unresolved V gene, and why the rest are absent is not known. This sample has 180,000 or so clones in its table, and about three fifths of those were observed once. Roughly 5.8% of the sample is in the top ten clones.

Sequencing was performed on CD4+ T cells sorted from blood, taken at week 24, from a patient treated with tofacitinib. The source is a human donor with alopecia areata.

This clone was recorded once. The rearrangement uses TRBV10-3 and TRBJ2-7; D may be TRBD1 (6 bases). This CDR3 has 15 residues. Germline values: CDR1 ENHRY, CDR2 SYGVKD. The germline V and J ends were trimmed by 3 bases and 0 bases, with 12 bases remaining between them. The CDR3 DNA sequence: TGTGCCATCAGTGATAGGGGGACGAGCTCCTACGAGCAGTACTTC. Protein sequence: CAISDRGTSSYEQYF.

The chain is built from TRBV29-1 and TRBJ1-1, with 7 bases that match TRBD1. Germline assignment: CDR1 SQVTM and CDR2 ANQGSEA. The CDR3 totals 13 residues. Trimming at V came to 7 bases and at J to 0 bases, leaving 5 bases not matched to a gene. The CDR3: CSERDRLNTEAFF. In DNA, the CDR3 is TGCAGCGAGAGGGACAGACTGAACACTGAAGCTTTCTTT.

V is TRBV5-1 and J is TRBJ2-2, with D perhaps matching TRBD2 (5 bases). Trimming took off 4 bases at V and 0 bases at J, with 10 bases between the two ends. Germline CDR1 is SGHRS and CDR2 is YFSETQ. The CDR3 spans 15 residues. CDR3 sequence: CASSQRTANTGELFF. The CDR3 nucleotides read TGCGCCAGCAGCCAGCGGACGGCGAACACCGGGGAGCTGTTTTTT.

The table lists this clone with a few counts. The chain couples TRBV10-3 to TRBJ2-4; D is perhaps TRBD1 (7 bases). Germline loops: CDR1 ENHRY, CDR2 SYGVKD. The V end was cut by 2 bases, the J end by 4 bases, with 12 bases between. The CDR3 is made up of 15 amino acids. In DNA form, the CDR3 reads TGTGCCATCAGTGAGGGCGGGACAGAGAAAAACATTCAGTACTTC. Residues: CAISEGGTEKNIQYF.

This clone was seen a few times. V usage is TRBV20-1 and J usage is TRBJ2-7; D tentatively fits TRBD1 or TRBD2 (5 bases each). The V end lost 3 bases, the J end lost 12 bases, and 15 bases lay between the germline ends. Germline CDR1 DFQATT, CDR2 SNEGSKA (reference sequence). The CDR3 contains 11 residues. CDR3 coding DNA: TGCAGTGCTAGGCCGGGACGGTTCCTGTACTTC. The encoded protein is CSARPGRFLYF.

This clone occurred a few times. This rearrangement joins TRBV29-1 to TRBJ1-5; maybe TRBD1 (5 bases). Trimming removed 7 bases at V and 1 base at J, with 17 bases between. Germline CDR1 SQVTM, CDR2 ANQGSEA. The CDR3 has 15 residues. CDR3 DNA: TGCAGCGCCGACACGGGGCGTTTAAGCAATCAGCCCCAGCATTTT. Its translation: CSADTGRLSNQPQHF.

This chain connects TRBV5-1 to TRBJ2-5, with 9 bases that match TRBD1. Germline values: CDR1 SGHRS, CDR2 YFSETQ. The CDR3 runs 15 residues. J was trimmed by 2 bases and V by 4 bases; bases with no gene match: 6. The CDR3 loop reads CASSQGTGPQETQYF. CDR3 DNA: TGCGCCAGCAGCCAAGGGACAGGGCCGCAAGAGACCCAGTACTTC.

The chain recombines TRBV7-9 with TRBJ1-6, with 11 bases lining up with TRBD1. CDR1 is SEHNR, CDR2 FQNEAQ, per germline (reference sequence). The CDR3 length is 16 residues. Losses at the gene ends were 5 bases for V and 4 bases for J; bases not matched to a gene: 4. The CDR3 DNA sequence: TGTGCCAGCAGCCCTGGGACAGGGGGTTATAATTCACCCCTCCACTTT. Its translation is CASSPGTGGYNSPLHF.

The chain is built from TRBV5-6 and TRBJ2-7, with 8 bases that match TRBD2. V trimming: 6 bases; J trimming: 8 bases; junction bases outside the gene matches: 10. The CDR3 sequence is 13 residues long. Germline assignment: CDR1 SGHDT and CDR2 YYEEEE. The CDR3 sequence: CASTGGTRRQQYF. The CDR3 nucleotides read TGTGCCAGCACCGGAGGGACTAGAAGGCAGCAGTACTTC.

The chain is built from TRBV7-2 and TRBJ2-6; maybe TRBD2 (5 bases). This CDR3 region has 16 residues. The V and J ends lost 6 bases and 3 bases respectively, with 15 bases between them. In germline, CDR1 is SGHTA, CDR2 FQGNSA. CDR3 DNA: TGTGCCAGCAGGCCGGGAACTGGCTTTGGGGCCAACGTCCTGACTTTC. Its translation: CASRPGTGFGANVLTF.

Only a few counts were recorded for this clone. The chain links TRBV14 to TRBJ2-3, with 9 bases identical to TRBD2. This CDR3 is built from 15 residues. The germline CDR1 and CDR2 sequences are SGHDN and FVKESK. Germline trimming cut 4 bases from V and 5 bases from J; bases unmatched to any gene: 7. This CDR3 reads CASSRSGRREDTQYF. The CDR3 coding sequence is TGTGCCAGCAGCCGTAGCGGGAGACGGGAAGATACGCAGTATTTT.

This chain joins TRBV15 and TRBJ2-2; D is undetermined. This CDR3 spans 14 amino acids. Germline V gene lookup returns CDR1 LNHNV and CDR2 YYDKDF (reference sequence). Trimming cost V 1 base and J 2 bases, with 5 bases left between them. The CDR3 DNA is TGTGCCACCAGCAGAGGTCTTAACACCGGGGAGCTGTTTTTT. Translating it yields CATSRGLNTGELFF.

The V call is TRBV4-1, the J call TRBJ1-1; D remains ambiguous. Germline CDR1 and CDR2: MGHRA and YSYEKL. The CDR3 loop spans 12 amino acids. Trimming cost V 2 bases and J 11 bases, with 12 bases left between them. The CDR3 region has the DNA TGCGCCAGCAGCCAAATGGGGAATGTGGCTTTCTTT. It yields the protein CASSQMGNVAFF.

Of note for this clone: This CDR3 is also generated by other DNA sequences in the sample. In DNA form, the CDR3 reads TGTGCCTGGAGTGTACAGGGTCAGCCCCAGCATTTT. Protein sequence: CAWSVQGQPQHF. The chain joins TRBV30 to TRBJ1-5; D is perhaps TRBD1 (6 bases). The CDR3 consists of 12 residues. CDR1 and CDR2 (germline): GTSNPN, SVGIG (reference sequence). V shed 0 bases and J shed 6 bases, with 6 bases lying between them.